This TCR beta chain was sequenced in a study of cytotoxic CD8 clonotypes in ibrutinib-treated CLL. Study-wide results and caveats: Baseline levels of clonality went above those of age-matched healthy donors and moved with circulating CD8+ T-cell counts. Clonality rose at ibrutinib response, held steady in sustained remission, and fell toward baseline at progression. Public clonotypes proved infrequent, and on treatment they shrank or remained steady.

The protocol was immunoSEQ multiplex PCR, while the TCRdb copy is restricted to in-frame clones and leaves out a portion. Of about 84,000 clones in the sample, around 84% were seen once. With respect to this clone: What it recognizes is unknown.

Per the germline V gene, CDR1 is SGDLS and CDR2 is YYNGEE. V lost 4 bases and J lost 0, with 12 bases in between. The CDR3 is 15 residues long. Cryopreserved PBMCs provided roughly 2 micrograms of genomic DNA for the TCR beta libraries. The material was PBMCs, obtained before ibrutinib treatment. The sequence came from a human donor with chronic lymphocytic leukemia. The chain has TRBV9 and TRBJ2-3; TRBD2 might be the D (5 bases). CDR3: CASSTSGTSTDTQYF. The CDR3 DNA is TGTGCCAGCAGCACGAGCGGTACTAGCACAGATACGCAGTATTTT.